The next 2 T cell receptor beta chains were all read from a single sample in a study of patients and donors after allogeneic stem cell transplantation. From the RT-PCR reads, TCRdb called clonotypes with MiXCR, one entry per CDR3 protein. The table records over 150,000 distinct CDR3 sequences, around 30% of them present only once. Input material: blood, either unsorted or a sorted T cell fraction (not recorded which). These receptors came from a human donor who was either an allogeneic HSCT recipient or a stem cell or donor lymphocyte infusion donor (not recorded which). It is not recorded whose cells these are; they may come from a transplant donor.

The V and J genes are TRBV6-5 and TRBJ2-3, with TRBD1 matching over 10 bases. CDR3 length equals 15 residues. After removal of 0 bases from V and 4 bases from J, the junction contained 1 base not matched to a gene. Germline values: CDR1 MNHEY, CDR2 SVGAGI. This chain's CDR3 is CASSYSGTGADTQYF. In DNA, the CDR3 is TGTGCCAGCAGTTACTCCGGGACAGGGGCAGATACGCAGTATTTT.

This clonotype was counted between two and nine times. The rearrangement joins TRBV6-6 to TRBJ1-1; the D gene is possibly TRBD1 (6 bases). Germline CDR1 is MNHNY and CDR2 is SVGAGI (reference sequence). The CDR3 extends over 15 amino acids. With 0 bases removed from V and 2 bases from J, the gap between germline ends came to 10 bases. This CDR3 is CASSYSVRGNTEAFF. CDR3 bases: TGTGCCAGCAGTTACTCTGTCAGGGGAAACACTGAAGCTTTCTTT.